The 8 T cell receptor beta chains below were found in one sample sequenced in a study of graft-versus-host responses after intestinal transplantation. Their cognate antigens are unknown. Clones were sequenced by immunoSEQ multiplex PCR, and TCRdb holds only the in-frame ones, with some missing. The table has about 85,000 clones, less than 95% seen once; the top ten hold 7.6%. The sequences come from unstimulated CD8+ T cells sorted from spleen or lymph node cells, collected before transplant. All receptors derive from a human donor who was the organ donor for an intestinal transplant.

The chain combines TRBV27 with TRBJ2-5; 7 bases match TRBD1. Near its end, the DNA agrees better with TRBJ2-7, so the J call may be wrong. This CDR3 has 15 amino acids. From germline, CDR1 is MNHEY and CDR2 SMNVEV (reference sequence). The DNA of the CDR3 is TGTGCCAGCAGTATAGACAGGGCCCGAGGCTACGAGCAGTACTTC. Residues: CASSIDRARGYEQYF.

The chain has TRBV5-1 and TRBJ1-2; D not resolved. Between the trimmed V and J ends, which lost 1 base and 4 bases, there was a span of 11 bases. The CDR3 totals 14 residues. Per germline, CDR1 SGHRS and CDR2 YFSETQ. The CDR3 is CASSLTGWIYGYTF. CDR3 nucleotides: TGCGCCAGCAGCTTGACGGGATGGATCTATGGCTACACCTTC. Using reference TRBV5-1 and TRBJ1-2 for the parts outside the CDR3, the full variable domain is KAGVTQTPRYLIKTRGQQVTLSCSPISGHRSVSWYQQTPGQGLQFLFEYFSETQRNKGNFPGRFSGRQFSNSRSEMNVSTLELGDSALYLCASSLTGWIYGYTFGSGTRLTVV.

CDR3 residues: CASKRGETDTEAFF. The CDR3 coding sequence is TGTGCCAGCAAACGGGGAGAGACTGACACTGAAGCTTTCTTT. The chain is built from TRBV11-2 and TRBJ1-1; D is uncertain. The CDR3 is 14 amino acids. From germline, CDR1 is SGHAT and CDR2 FQNNGV. V shed 7 bases and J shed 3 bases, with 15 bases lying between them.

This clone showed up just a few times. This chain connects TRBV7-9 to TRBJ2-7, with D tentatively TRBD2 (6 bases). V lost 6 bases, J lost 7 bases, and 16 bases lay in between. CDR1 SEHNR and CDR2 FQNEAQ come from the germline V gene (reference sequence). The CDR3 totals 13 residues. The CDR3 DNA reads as TGTGCCAGCAGACCCCTCATAGCGGCAGAGCAGTACTTC. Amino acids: CASRPLIAAEQYF.

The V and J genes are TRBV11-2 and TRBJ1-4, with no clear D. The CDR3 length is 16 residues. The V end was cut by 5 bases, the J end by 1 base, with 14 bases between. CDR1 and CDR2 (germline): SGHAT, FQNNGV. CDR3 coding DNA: TGTGCCAGCAGCCCCGAAGCGGGTATAACTAATGAAAAACTGTTTTTT. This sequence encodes CASSPEAGITNEKLFF.

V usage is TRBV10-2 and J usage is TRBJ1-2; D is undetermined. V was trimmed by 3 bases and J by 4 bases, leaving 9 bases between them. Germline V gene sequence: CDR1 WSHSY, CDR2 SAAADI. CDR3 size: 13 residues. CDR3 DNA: TGCGCCAGCAGTGATGGAGCAGGCTATGGCTACACCTTC. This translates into CASSDGAGYGYTF.

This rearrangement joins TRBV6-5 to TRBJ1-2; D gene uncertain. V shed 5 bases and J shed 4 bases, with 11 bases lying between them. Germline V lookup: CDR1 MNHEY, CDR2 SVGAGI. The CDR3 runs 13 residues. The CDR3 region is CASSEERGYGYTF. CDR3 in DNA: TGTGCCAGCAGTGAAGAACGCGGCTATGGCTACACCTTC.

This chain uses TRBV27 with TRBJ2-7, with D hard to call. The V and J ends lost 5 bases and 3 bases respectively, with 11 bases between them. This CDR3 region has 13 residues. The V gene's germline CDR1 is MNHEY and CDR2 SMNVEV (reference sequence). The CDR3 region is CASSNLQHYEQYF. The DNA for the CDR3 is TGTGCCAGCAGTAACTTGCAGCACTACGAGCAGTACTTC.